These 3 T cell receptor beta chains were all obtained from the same sample, sequenced in a study of immune heterogeneity within non-small cell lung tumors. Per sample, 600 ng of bulk tumor genomic DNA was the template used. Biopsy collection occurred during surgery, with several far-apart biopsies per primary tumor. Those enrolled were patients newly diagnosed with untreated non-small cell lung cancer and undergoing curative surgery. Amplifying TCR beta CDR3 involved multiplex PCR carried out with 32 V and 13 J primers. TCRdb called the multiplex PCR reads again in MiXCR, with one record for every CDR3 protein. There are roughly 10,000 distinct CDR3 sequences in the sample; less than 20% occur only once, and roughly 3.7% lies in the top ten. The sequenced sample was lung tumor tissue. The receptors derive from a man aged 40-55 years with non-small cell lung cancer.

By frequency in the sample, this clonotype is medium-sized. The chain couples TRBV4-2 to TRBJ2-3; the match to TRBD2 covers 8 bases. The germline V gene has CDR1 LGHNA and CDR2 YNFKEQ. V gave up 0 bases and J gave up 0 bases; unmatched junction bases: 14. This CDR3 spans 20 amino acids. The CDR3 reads CASSQDPRSSGVPSTDTQYF. The CDR3 DNA sequence: TGTGCCAGCAGCCAAGATCCCCGGAGTAGCGGGGTCCCTAGCACAGATACGCAGTATTTT.

This clonotype was observed many times. V usage is TRBV28 and J usage is TRBJ1-5; D gene uncertain. V was cut by 6 bases and J by 3 bases, with 18 bases left in between. Germline V CDR1 and CDR2: MDHEN, SYDVKM. The CDR3 runs to 16 residues. Written as DNA, the CDR3 is TGTGCCAGCAGCTCTGTCCCAAAATCCCCCAATCAGCCCCAGCATTTT. Translating it yields CASSSVPKSPNQPQHF.

This clonotype is medium-sized by share. The V call is TRBV28, the J call TRBJ1-2; 8 positions match TRBD1. The CDR3 length is 13 residues. Germline CDR1 reads MDHEN; CDR2 reads SYDVKM. V lost 4 bases to trimming and J lost 7 bases; unmatched junction nucleotides: 5. CDR3 sequence reads: CASSSTGGVGYTF. CDR3 bases: TGTGCCAGCAGTTCTACAGGGGGTGTTGGCTACACCTTC.